This is a list of T cell receptor beta chains from one sample in a study of T cell responses to AZD1222 COVID-19 vaccine. Sequencing used immunoSEQ multiplex PCR; TCRdb keeps in-frame clones, though not all of them. The repertoire holds fewer than 120,000 clones, with approximately 90% as singletons. Sequencing used peripheral blood, obtained 28 days after the second AZD1222 dose. All receptors come from an adult who received the AZD1222 COVID-19 vaccine. The CDR3 runs from the conserved cysteine through the conserved F or W. Each record gives: J gene, V gene, CDR3 protein.

J gene: TRBJ2-1; V gene: TRBV9; CDR3 protein: CASSVGTSYGSEFF
J gene: TRBJ2-7; V gene: TRBV11-2; CDR3 protein: CASSFGASYEQYF
J gene: TRBJ2-1; V gene: TRBV15; CDR3 protein: CATSPPANNEQFF
J gene: TRBJ2-5; V gene: TRBV5-6; CDR3 protein: CASSWGDRVQETQYF
J gene: TRBJ1-5; V gene: TRBV19; CDR3 protein: CASSPQPSSNQPQHF
J gene: TRBJ2-3; V gene: TRBV24-1; CDR3 protein: CATSESGLAGVQYF
J gene: TRBJ1-2; V gene: TRBV27; CDR3 protein: CASKEGAASGYTF
J gene: TRBJ2-6; V gene: TRBV5-4; CDR3 protein: CASRQSGANVLTF
J gene: TRBJ2-3; V gene: TRBV29-1; CDR3 protein: CSVRYYHFSGTRDTQYF
J gene: TRBJ1-6; V gene: TRBV5-5; CDR3 protein: CASSLFQGFNSPLHF
J gene: TRBJ2-3; V gene: TRBV5-4; CDR3 protein: CASSPYGGDTQYF
J gene: TRBJ1-2; V gene: TRBV6-5; CDR3 protein: CASRGQGEGGYTF
J gene: TRBJ2-2; V gene: TRBV3-1/TRBV3-2; CDR3 protein: CASWHSDTGELFF
J gene: TRBJ1-4; V gene: TRBV18; CDR3 protein: CASSPGGYSTNEKLFF
J gene: TRBJ1-5; V gene: TRBV2; CDR3 protein: CASSRQGYSNQPQHF
J gene: TRBJ1-1; V gene: TRBV4-2; CDR3 protein: CASSLRQGAGDTEAFF
J gene: TRBJ1-1; V gene: TRBV27; CDR3 protein: CASSFQGEGTEAFF
J gene: TRBJ2-2; V gene: TRBV2; CDR3 protein: CASSLPRLAVNTGELFF
J gene: TRBJ1-5; V gene: TRBV19; CDR3 protein: CASSIGDRRNQPQHF
J gene: TRBJ1-5; V gene: TRBV6-5; CDR3 protein: CASSYSGPSSNQPQHF
J gene: TRBJ2-7; V gene: TRBV27; CDR3 protein: CASSRGDTGNEQYF
J gene: TRBJ1-6; V gene: TRBV25-1; CDR3 protein: CASSAPGSSSYNSPLHF
J gene: TRBJ2-5; V gene: TRBV3-1/TRBV3-2; CDR3 protein: CASSGSNAETQYF
J gene: TRBJ1-2; V gene: TRBV6-5; CDR3 protein: CASSRQDLYGYTF
J gene: TRBJ1-4; V gene: TRBV6-5; CDR3 protein: CASSWTEGGEKLFF
J gene: TRBJ2-3; V gene: TRBV2; CDR3 protein: CASRGGIRTPSTDTQYF
J gene: TRBJ1-2; V gene: TRBV30; CDR3 protein: CAWNSGNYGYTF
J gene: TRBJ1-2; V gene: TRBV6-5; CDR3 protein: CASSRRDLYGYTF
J gene: TRBJ1-1; V gene: TRBV29-1; CDR3 protein: CSVPAGTSEGAFF
J gene: TRBJ2-7; V gene: TRBV7-9; CDR3 protein: CASSSGKGYEQYF
J gene: TRBJ1-6; V gene: TRBV6-5; CDR3 protein: CASWAGSYNSPLHF
J gene: TRBJ1-4; V gene: TRBV9; CDR3 protein: CASSAGRTNEKLFF
J gene: TRBJ2-5; V gene: TRBV5-1; CDR3 protein: CASSLARLGETQYF
J gene: TRBJ2-7; V gene: TRBV18; CDR3 protein: CASSPPGQGTNYEQYF
J gene: TRBJ1-5; V gene: TRBV18; CDR3 protein: CASSPSKGQRNQPQHF
J gene: TRBJ1-2; V gene: TRBV19; CDR3 protein: CASSIYPGTGIFDYGYTF
J gene: TRBJ1-2; V gene: TRBV14; CDR3 protein: CASSRDRIYGYTF
J gene: TRBJ2-4; V gene: TRBV5-1; CDR3 protein: CASSFRGVGIQYF
J gene: TRBJ1-1; V gene: TRBV4-1; CDR3 protein: CASGRGEGVGTEAFF
J gene: TRBJ2-7; V gene: TRBV9; CDR3 protein: CASSEGGGYSYEQYF
J gene: TRBJ1-6; V gene: TRBV2; CDR3 protein: CASSARKNSPLHF
J gene: TRBJ1-1; V gene: TRBV18; CDR3 protein: CASSPEKRDPLAPEAFF
J gene: TRBJ1-2; V gene: TRBV5-4; CDR3 protein: CASSQRTGDGYTF
J gene: TRBJ2-7; V gene: TRBV14; CDR3 protein: CASSQDLGYEQYF
J gene: TRBJ2-7; V gene: TRBV25-1; CDR3 protein: CASSEYPNSYEQYF